The entry below describes one TCR beta chain. This clone showed up just once. There is no known antigen for this receptor. There are no base qualities to consult, and no much larger clone falls within one base. These data belong to a study of T cell responses to AZD1222 COVID-19 vaccine (TCRdb year 2021). Study-level background: AZD1222 recipients whose second dose came at about 4 weeks and those whose second dose came at about 12 weeks were combined into one group, since spike-specific TCR depth and breadth did not differ between the two schedules. TCR sequencing covered fewer than 250 trial participants: nearly 210 given two doses of AZD1222 and 26 given two doses of MenACWY control vaccine. Trial participants were enrolled by age into subgroups of 18-55, 56-69 and 70-plus years, and around 150, 28 and 57 TCR-sequenced participants, respectively, were included in these subgroups.

The time point label for this specimen denotes: baseline before first vaccination. Vaccinee samples were obtained from the UK trials COV001 and COV002, which included a single-blind randomized controlled phase 2/3 trial of AZD1222 (ChAdOx1 nCoV-19) in healthy adults. Trial participant PBMC samples were collected at day 0 and day 28 after the second dose for TCRbeta chain sequencing. General study outcomes and caveats: The 56-69-year group was small, and its depth increase did not reach significance, likely because of low power. Conclusions about previously exposed vaccinees were limited because only six AZD1222 recipients were SARS-CoV-2 seropositive at baseline. Reportedly, almost half of the unique spike-specific TCRs recognized epitopes lying outside the regions that are mutated in the B.1.351 and B.1.1.7 variants. Participants were mostly white British and included more females than males, and it was suggested by the authors that clonal diversity may have been underestimated. CD4 TCRs associated with the vaccine covered the entire spike protein, and the dominant responses were in regions 160-218 and 743-854. A significant rise in spike-specific TCR breadth and depth was observed after two AZD1222 doses relative to day 0 and relative to MenACWY recipients. No day 14 peak-response samples were available, so repertoires were characterized only after the peak T cell response.

The CDR3 regions of human TCRbeta chains were analyzed by immunosequencing. The study's processing was this. TCRs in the repertoires were compared against a reference library of SARS-CoV-2-specific TCRs that had been generated with the MIRA antigen-specificity platform. Breadth was defined as the fraction of unique TCRs that were SARS-CoV-2-associated, and depth was defined as the fraction of total T cells that were SARS-CoV-2-associated. Using the MIRA data, each spike-specific TCR was mapped to the spike region that the TCR reacts to and placed in a CD4 or CD8 class. Log10-transformed breadth and depth values were compared by one-way ANOVA with Sidak's multiple comparisons tests. TCRdb took over this immuneACCESS table, retaining in-frame rearrangements with V and J assigned. Such tables are incomplete; in checked studies, under half of the missing clones stem from an unresolved V gene, and the remainder is unexplained. The V and J calls and clone size come from that table; D and trimming were worked out from the DNA. This sample comprises tens of thousands of clones, about 88% of them detected only once. 15% to 20% of the sample is held by the ten biggest clonotypes.

V and J are truncated by 8 bases and 0 bases respectively, leaving an intervening sequence of 14 bases. The germline V gene (reference sequence) yields MNHEY for CDR1 and SMNVEV for CDR2. Taken from cysteine to phenylalanine, the CDR3 has 14 residues. The entry retains the CDR3 DNA only, 42 bases that are in frame from base 1. The sample was peripheral blood, taken on day 0 of AZD1222 vaccination. This chain is built from TRBV27 and TRBJ2-7, with the identity of the D gene unclear. The TCR was taken from an adult in good health. The base sequence is TGTGCCAGCGGTAGGACGGCGAGCTCCTACGAGCAGTACTTC. Its translation reads: CASGRTASSYEQYF.